These 28 T cell receptor beta chains were sequenced from one sample in a study of T cell responses to AZD1222 COVID-19 vaccine. Assay: immunoSEQ multiplex PCR; the TCRdb copy retains only in-frame clones and omits some. The table has 110,000 to 150,000 clones, under 95% seen once. Specimen: peripheral blood, collected on day 0 of AZD1222 vaccination. These receptors originate from an adult in good health.

The chain carries TRBV28 and TRBJ2-2, with D unresolved. The germline V gene encodes CDR1 MDHEN and CDR2 SYDVKM. V was shortened by 2 bases and J by 4 bases, with 11 bases between the two germline ends. CDR3 length: 15 residues. CDR3 DNA: TGTGCCAGCAGTTTAGAGTGGACCGGCACCGGGGAGCTGTTTTTT. Its protein is CASSLEWTGTGELFF.

This chain links TRBV5-1 with TRBJ2-7, with D tentatively TRBD1 (7 bases). Germline CDR1 and CDR2: SGHRS and YFSETQ. The CDR3 is 12 amino acids. V lost 5 bases to trimming and J lost 5 bases, with 11 bases between them. CDR3 region: CASSPRGDEQYF. CDR3 nucleotide sequence: TGCGCCAGCAGTCCCAGGGGGGACGAGCAGTACTTC.

V is TRBV5-1 and J is TRBJ1-2; D might be TRBD1 (5 bases). Germline V lookup: CDR1 SGHRS, CDR2 YFSETQ. V lost 0 bases and J 4 bases, leaving 13 bases between the germline ends. The CDR3 spans 15 residues. The CDR3 sequence: CASSLGDGTFYGYTF. The CDR3 DNA reads as TGCGCCAGCAGCTTGGGGGACGGAACTTTCTATGGCTACACCTTC.

This clone was recorded only once. This sequence joins TRBV30 and TRBJ2-2; 7 positions match TRBD1. The length of the CDR3 is 14 residues. J gave up 5 bases and V 2 bases, and 5 bases lay outside the gene matches. The V gene's germline CDR1 is GTSNPN and CDR2 SVGIG (reference sequence). Here the CDR3 reads CAWSRGGGTGELFF. The CDR3 region has the DNA TGTGCCTGGAGTAGAGGGGGCGGAACCGGGGAGCTGTTTTTT.

The chain employs TRBV5-1 and TRBJ2-1; D might be TRBD2 (6 bases). In germline, CDR1 is SGHRS, CDR2 YFSETQ. The CDR3 has 13 amino acids. The V and J ends lost 3 bases and 8 bases respectively, with 12 bases between them. The CDR3 here is CASSSWGVDEQFF. DNA for the CDR3: TGCGCCAGCAGCTCCTGGGGGGTCGATGAGCAGTTCTTC.

V and J are TRBV11-2 and TRBJ2-1; D remains ambiguous. This CDR3 has 15 amino acids. Trimming stripped 6 bases from V and 8 bases from J, with 20 bases between. Per the germline V gene, CDR1 is SGHAT and CDR2 is FQNNGV. The CDR3 DNA reads as TGTGCCAGCAGGGCCTCGACACAATGGCTTGATGAGCAGTTCTTC. Residues: CASRASTQWLDEQFF.

The chain employs TRBV19 and TRBJ1-1; 7 bases are a match to TRBD1. The CDR3 runs 14 residues. Trimming cost V 7 bases and J 1 base; bases outside gene matches: 6. Germline CDR1 LNHDA, CDR2 SQIVND (reference sequence). Here the CDR3 DNA reads TGTGCCAGTACCGCAGGGGGAAGGAACACTGAAGCTTTCTTT. Translated, it gives CASTAGGRNTEAFF.

The V call is TRBV15, the J call TRBJ2-3; 12 bases are shared with TRBD2. Germline V gene sequence: CDR1 LNHNV, CDR2 YYDKDF (reference sequence). The V and J ends lost 0 bases and 7 bases, in that order; junction bases with no gene match: 8. The CDR3 length is 17 residues. The CDR3 region is CATSRDSYLAGGNTQYF. The CDR3 DNA reads as TGTGCCACCAGCAGAGATTCATATCTAGCGGGGGGGAATACGCAGTATTTT.

The rearrangement uses TRBV6-5 and TRBJ1-3; D is possibly TRBD1 (5 bases). Trimming cost V 8 bases and J 5 bases, with 16 bases left between them. Per germline, CDR1 MNHEY and CDR2 SVGAGI. This CDR3 spans 14 amino acids. CDR3 amino acids: CASSQGDLRNTIYF. The CDR3 DNA follows: TGTGCCAGCTCGCAGGGAGACTTGCGAAACACCATATATTTT.

This chain connects TRBV7-2 to TRBJ2-7; TRBD1 matches at 12 bases. The CDR3 totals 17 residues. In germline, CDR1 is SGHTA, CDR2 FQGNSA. V shed 4 bases, J shed 6 bases, and the junction held 13 bases outside the gene matches. The CDR3 loop is CASSSGTGGARSSEQYF. The CDR3 nucleotides are TGTGCCAGCAGCTCCGGGACAGGGGGCGCGAGGAGTTCCGAGCAGTACTTC.

The chain recombines TRBV5-1 with TRBJ1-2, with 10 bases matching TRBD1. Germline V lookup: CDR1 SGHRS, CDR2 YFSETQ. V shed 5 bases and J 2 bases; nucleotides not matched to a gene: 3. The CDR3 loop spans 14 amino acids. The CDR3 loop reads CASRGGQGNYGYTF. For the CDR3, the DNA is TGCGCCAGCAGAGGGGGACAGGGGAACTATGGCTACACCTTC.

This sequence joins TRBV27 and TRBJ1-4; weak D call: TRBD1 (5 bases). Deletions cut 2 bases from V and 7 bases from J, with 11 bases between. This CDR3 contains 14 residues. Germline assignment: CDR1 MNHEY and CDR2 SMNVEV (reference sequence). The CDR3 DNA follows: TGTGCCAGCAGTTTACAGGGAACGGGTGAAAAACTGTTTTTT. It yields the protein CASSLQGTGEKLFF.

This CDR3 reads CASSYSTGIGGYTF. For the CDR3, the DNA is TGTGCCAGCAGTTACTCGACAGGTATCGGTGGCTACACCTTC. J is TRBJ1-2 and V is TRBV6-5, with TRBD1 as a possible D gene (6 bases). CDR3 length: 14 residues. Germline assignment: CDR1 MNHEY and CDR2 SVGAGI. Trimming left V 0 bases short and J 7 bases short, with 12 bases between.

The gene calls are TRBV24-1 and TRBJ2-7; 8 bases are a match to TRBD1. Germline V gene sequence: CDR1 KGHDR, CDR2 SFDVKD. Trimming took 3 bases from V and 2 from J; bases not matched to a gene: 5. CDR3 length equals 15 residues. This CDR3 reads CATSDGQGFTYEQYF. CDR3 nucleotides: TGTGCCACCAGTGATGGACAGGGCTTTACCTACGAGCAGTACTTC.

The chain uses TRBV2 and TRBJ2-1, with D unresolved. The V and J ends lost 5 bases and 9 bases respectively, with 8 bases between them. The germline gives CDR1 SNHLY, CDR2 FYNNEI. The CDR3 totals 11 residues. In DNA form, the CDR3 reads TGTGCCAGCAGTTCGACGGTTGAGCAGTTCTTC. Protein sequence: CASSSTVEQFF.

The V gene is TRBV14, the J gene TRBJ2-7, with D possibly TRBD1 on 5 matching bases. CDR1 is SGHDN and CDR2 is FVKESK in the germline V gene. Trimming shortened V by 1 base and J by 9 bases, and 10 bases separated the two germline ends. The CDR3 runs 12 residues. The CDR3 loop is CASSQGWTWQYF. Written as DNA, the CDR3 is TGTGCCAGCAGCCAAGGTTGGACATGGCAGTACTTC.

This clone has a handful of counts. The rearrangement uses TRBV5-1 and TRBJ2-5, with 13 bases that match TRBD2. Germline V lookup: CDR1 SGHRS, CDR2 YFSETQ. The CDR3 has 17 residues. After removal of 4 bases from V and 2 bases from J, the junction contained 8 bases not matched to a gene. The CDR3 loop reads CASSEGLAGRGQETQYF. CDR3 bases: TGCGCCAGCAGCGAGGGACTAGCGGGGAGGGGGCAAGAGACCCAGTACTTC.

The genes are TRBV3-1 (or the pseudogene TRBV3-2) and TRBJ1-6; no definite D call. The V end was cut by 6 bases, the J end by 7 bases, with 7 bases between. This CDR3 region has 12 residues. Germline V gene lookup returns CDR1 LGHDT and CDR2 YNNKEL (reference sequence). In DNA form, the CDR3 reads TGTGCCAGCAGGCGAATCAATTCACCCCTCCACTTT. This codes for CASRRINSPLHF.

This clone was seen just once. The chain uses TRBV24-1 and TRBJ2-7, with D tentatively TRBD2 (6 bases). Per the germline V gene, CDR1 is KGHDR and CDR2 is SFDVKD. The ends were cut back, 2 bases at V and 4 bases at J, with 14 bases in the middle. This CDR3 comprises 15 residues. The CDR3 DNA reads as TGTGCCACCAGTGATTCCGGGGGAGACCCTTACGAGCAGTACTTC. The encoded protein is CATSDSGGDPYEQYF.

The V gene is TRBV29-1, the J gene TRBJ1-2; D is perhaps TRBD1 (5 bases). CDR3 length equals 12 residues. Germline CDR1 and CDR2: SQVTM and ANQGSEA. Trimming left V 3 bases short and J 4 bases short, with 9 bases between. The CDR3 coding sequence is TGCAGCGTTGATAGGGGCATCTATGGCTACACCTTC. Its protein is CSVDRGIYGYTF.

The V gene is TRBV7-3, the J gene TRBJ1-6; D may be TRBD1 (6 bases). The germline V and J ends were trimmed by 6 bases and 10 bases, with 13 bases remaining between them. From germline, CDR1 is SGHTA and CDR2 FQGTGA. The CDR3 is 13 amino acids. The chain's CDR3 is CASSTDRRSPLHF. CDR3 in DNA: TGTGCCAGCAGTACGGACAGACGGTCACCCCTCCACTTT.

J is TRBJ2-7 and V is TRBV14; 8 bases agree with TRBD1. Germline CDR1 reads SGHDN; CDR2 reads FVKESK. The J segment lost 5 bases and the V segment lost 2 bases, leaving 8 bases of the junction unmatched. This CDR3 is built from 15 residues. As DNA, the CDR3 is TGTGCCAGCAGCCAATTCCGGACAGGGTACGACGAGCAGTACTTC. Translated: CASSQFRTGYDEQYF.

A word on this clone: The junction departs from germline at one end; a sequencing error may be responsible. The same CDR3 can be traced to other DNA sequences in this sample. The DNA of the CDR3 is TGTGCCAGCAGCCGGGGTACTAGCGGACAAGGCTACGAACAGTACTTC. It codes for CASSRGTSGQGYEQYF. V usage is TRBV7-8 and J usage is TRBJ2-7, with TRBD2 identical over 8 bases. Germline CDR1 reads SGHVS; CDR2 reads FQNEAQ. The CDR3 runs to 16 residues.

This clone has just one count. CDR3: CASSFISEGPGELFF. The CDR3 nucleotides read TGTGCCAGCAGCTTTATCAGCGAAGGGCCCGGGGAGCTGTTTTTT. The V gene is TRBV5-5, the J gene TRBJ2-2, with no clear D. Trimming took 2 bases from V and 6 from J, leaving 14 bases between them. The CDR3 has 15 amino acids. Germline V gene lookup returns CDR1 SGHKS and CDR2 YYEKEE (reference sequence). Drawing the rest from reference TRBV5-5 and TRBJ2-2, the complete variable domain is DAGVTQSPTHLIKTRGQQVTLRCSPISGHKSVSWYQQVLGQGPQFIFQYYEKEERGRGNFPDRFSARQFPNYSSELNVNALLLGDSALYLCASSFISEGPGELFFGEGSRLTVL.

The rearrangement links TRBV9 to TRBJ1-4; tentatively, D is TRBD1 (6 bases). CDR1 and CDR2 from the germline V gene are SGDLS and YYNGEE. The CDR3 spans 16 residues. Trimming stripped 0 bases from V and 0 bases from J, with 9 bases between. CDR3 sequence (DNA): TGTGCCAGCAGCGTAGAGGGGGTTGCAACTAATGAAAAACTGTTTTTT. Protein: CASSVEGVATNEKLFF.

This clone has only a few counts. The chain carries TRBV4-2 and TRBJ1-4; D might be TRBD1 (5 bases). From germline, CDR1 is LGHNA and CDR2 YNFKEQ. Trimming shortened V by 4 bases and J by 5 bases, and 14 bases separated the two germline ends. The CDR3 is 15 amino acids. Here the CDR3 reads CASSRDGTGNEKLFF. The CDR3 DNA reads TGTGCCAGCAGCCGAGACGGGACGGGAAATGAAAAACTGTTTTTT.

The gene calls are TRBV18 and TRBJ1-2; TRBD1 aligns across 8 bases. CDR3 size: 15 residues. Germline V CDR1 and CDR2: KGHSH, LQKENI. V shed 0 bases, J shed 8 bases, and the junction held 8 bases outside the gene matches. The CDR3 is CASSPPSGGAWGYTF. Here the CDR3 DNA reads TGTGCCAGCTCACCACCGTCAGGGGGCGCTTGGGGCTACACCTTC.

The V gene is TRBV3-1 (or the pseudogene TRBV3-2), the J gene TRBJ2-6, with TRBD1 as a possible D gene (6 bases). V was trimmed by 1 base and J by 0 bases, leaving 16 bases between them. The CDR3 extends over 19 amino acids. Germline V lookup: CDR1 LGHDT, CDR2 YNNKEL (reference sequence). The CDR3 here is CASSQALRTAFSGANVLTF. For the CDR3, the DNA is TGTGCCAGCAGCCAAGCGCTTCGGACAGCATTCTCTGGGGCCAACGTCCTGACTTTC.